This T cell receptor beta chain was observed in a study of chemoradiotherapy in HPV16-positive cancers. Measured with immunoSEQ multiplex PCR; TCRdb has only the in-frame clones, and not every one. The sample records roughly 19,000 clones, approximately 88% being singletons. Germline assignment: CDR1 SQVTM and CDR2 ANQGSEA. This CDR3 has 11 amino acids. Deletions cut 6 bases from V and 11 bases from J, with 16 bases between. The starting material was blood, obtained from a patient who underwent chemoradiotherapy. The receptor was isolated from a human donor with HPV-associated anogenital cancer. J is TRBJ1-1 and V is TRBV29-1; TRBD1 is a possible D gene (6 bases). CDR3 bases: TGCAGCGTCCTAAGGACAGATGGGGCTTTCTTT. This translates into CSVLRTDGAFF.